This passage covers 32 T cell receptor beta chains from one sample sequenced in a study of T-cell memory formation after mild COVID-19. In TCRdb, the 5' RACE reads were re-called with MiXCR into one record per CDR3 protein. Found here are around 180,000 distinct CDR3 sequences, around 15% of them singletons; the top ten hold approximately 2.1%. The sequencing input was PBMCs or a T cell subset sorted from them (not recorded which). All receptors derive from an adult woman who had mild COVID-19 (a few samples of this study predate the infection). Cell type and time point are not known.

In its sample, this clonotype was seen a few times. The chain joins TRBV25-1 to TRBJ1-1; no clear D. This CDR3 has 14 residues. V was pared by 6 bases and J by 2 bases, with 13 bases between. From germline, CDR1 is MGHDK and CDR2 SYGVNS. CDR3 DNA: TGTGCCAGCAGGGAAGGCGGACTCAACACTGAAGCTTTCTTT. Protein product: CASREGGLNTEAFF.

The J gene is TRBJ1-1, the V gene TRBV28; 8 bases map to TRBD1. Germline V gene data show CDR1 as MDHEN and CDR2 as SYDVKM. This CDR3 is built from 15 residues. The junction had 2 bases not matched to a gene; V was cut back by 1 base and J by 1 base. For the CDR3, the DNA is TGTGCCAGCAGTTTATATGGGACAGGGAACACTGAAGCTTTCTTT. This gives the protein CASSLYGTGNTEAFF. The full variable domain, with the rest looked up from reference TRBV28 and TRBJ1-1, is DVKVTQSSRYLVKRTGEKVFLECVQDMDHENMFWYRQDPGLGLRLIYFSYDVKMKEKGDIPEGYSVSREKKERFSLILESASTNQTSMYLCASSLYGTGNTEAFFGQGTRLTVV.

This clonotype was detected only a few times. CDR3 nucleotides: TGCGCCAGCAGCCTGATCGTCAGGGCCAACTATGGCTACACCTTC. Translating it yields CASSLIVRANYGYTF. V is TRBV4-1 and J is TRBJ1-2, with a possible D match to TRBD1 (5 bases). The CDR3 length is 15 residues. CDR1 and CDR2 (germline): MGHRA, YSYEKL. V was pared by 4 bases and J by 2 bases, with 14 bases between.

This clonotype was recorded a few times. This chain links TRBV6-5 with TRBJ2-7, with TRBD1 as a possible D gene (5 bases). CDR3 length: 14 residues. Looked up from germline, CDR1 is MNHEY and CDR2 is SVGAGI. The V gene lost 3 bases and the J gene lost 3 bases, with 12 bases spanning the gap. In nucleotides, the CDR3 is TGTGCCAGCAGTTATGGTAGGGGTCTCTACGAGCAGTACTTC. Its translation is CASSYGRGLYEQYF.

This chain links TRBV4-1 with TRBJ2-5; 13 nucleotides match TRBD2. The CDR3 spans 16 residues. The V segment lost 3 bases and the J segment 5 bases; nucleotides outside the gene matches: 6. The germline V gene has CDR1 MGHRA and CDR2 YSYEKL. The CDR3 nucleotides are TGCGCCAGCAGCCAGATGGGACTAGCGGGGTATGAGACCCAGTACTTC. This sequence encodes CASSQMGLAGYETQYF.

The CDR3 nucleotides read TGTGCCAGCAGTGGAACCGAGCGTTCCACTGAAGCTTTCTTT. This encodes CASSGTERSTEAFF. This rearrangement joins TRBV6-5 to TRBJ1-1; D unresolved. V gave up 5 bases and J gave up 4 bases, with 14 bases separating them. The CDR3 loop spans 14 amino acids. CDR1 is MNHEY and CDR2 is SVGAGI in the germline V gene.

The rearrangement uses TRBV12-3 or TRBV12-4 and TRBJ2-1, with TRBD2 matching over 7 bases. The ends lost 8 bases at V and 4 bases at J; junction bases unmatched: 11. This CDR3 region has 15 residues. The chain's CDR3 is CASGPREWRYNEQFF. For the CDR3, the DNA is TGTGCCAGCGGACCGCGGGAGTGGCGATACAATGAGCAGTTCTTC.

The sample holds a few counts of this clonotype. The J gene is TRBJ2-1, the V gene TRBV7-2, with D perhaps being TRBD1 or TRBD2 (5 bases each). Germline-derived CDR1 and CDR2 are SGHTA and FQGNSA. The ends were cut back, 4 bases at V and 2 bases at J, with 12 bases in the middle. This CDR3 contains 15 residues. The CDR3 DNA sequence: TGTGCCAGCAGCTCTCCGGGGCCTACCTACAATGAGCAGTTCTTC. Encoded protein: CASSSPGPTYNEQFF.

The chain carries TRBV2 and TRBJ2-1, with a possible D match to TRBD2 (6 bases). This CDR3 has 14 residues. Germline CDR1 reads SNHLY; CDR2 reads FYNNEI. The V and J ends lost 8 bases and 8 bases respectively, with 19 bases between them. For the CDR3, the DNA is TGTGCCAGCCCCCGAGGGAGGCTAGCCGATGAGCAGTTCTTC. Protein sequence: CASPRGRLADEQFF.

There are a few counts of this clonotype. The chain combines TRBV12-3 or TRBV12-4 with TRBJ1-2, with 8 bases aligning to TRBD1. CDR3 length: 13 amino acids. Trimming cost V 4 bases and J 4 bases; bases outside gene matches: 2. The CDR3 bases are TGTGCCAGCAGTTCGACAGGGGTCTATGGCTACACCTTC. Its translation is CASSSTGVYGYTF.

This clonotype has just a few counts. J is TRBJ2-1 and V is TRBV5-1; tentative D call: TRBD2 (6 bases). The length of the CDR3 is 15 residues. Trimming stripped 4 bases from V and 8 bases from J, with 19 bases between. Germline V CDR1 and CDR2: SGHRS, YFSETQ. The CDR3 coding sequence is TGCGCCAGCAGCAGGCGGGAATCCCACTCCGATGAGCAGTTCTTC. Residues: CASSRRESHSDEQFF.

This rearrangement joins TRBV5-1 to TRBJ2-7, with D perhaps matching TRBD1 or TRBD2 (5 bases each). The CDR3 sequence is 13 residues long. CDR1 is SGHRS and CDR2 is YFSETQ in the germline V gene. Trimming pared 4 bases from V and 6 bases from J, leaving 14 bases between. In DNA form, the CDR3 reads TGCGCCAGCAGCCCCTCCCAGGGACGCGAGCAGTACTTC. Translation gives CASSPSQGREQYF.

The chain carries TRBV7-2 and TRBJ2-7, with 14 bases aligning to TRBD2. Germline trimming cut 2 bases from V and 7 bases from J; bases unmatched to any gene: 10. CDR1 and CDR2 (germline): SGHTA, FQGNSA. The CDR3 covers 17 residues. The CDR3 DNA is TGTGCCAGCAGCTTACGGGGGACTAGCGGGGGACGATCGGAGCAGTACTTC. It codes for CASSLRGTSGGRSEQYF.

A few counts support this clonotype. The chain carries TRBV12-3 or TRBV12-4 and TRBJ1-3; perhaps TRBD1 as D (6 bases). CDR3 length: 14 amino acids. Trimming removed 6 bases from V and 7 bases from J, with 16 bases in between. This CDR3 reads CASSAGGGRNTIYF. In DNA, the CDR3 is TGTGCCAGCAGCGCCGGGGGGGGCCGGAACACCATATATTTT.

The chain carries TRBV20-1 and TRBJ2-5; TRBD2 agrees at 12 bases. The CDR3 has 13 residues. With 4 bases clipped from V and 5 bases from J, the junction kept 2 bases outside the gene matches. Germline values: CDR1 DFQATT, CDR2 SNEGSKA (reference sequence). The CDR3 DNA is TGCAGTGCTAACCTAGCGGGAGGGGAGACCCAGTACTTC. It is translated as CSANLAGGETQYF.

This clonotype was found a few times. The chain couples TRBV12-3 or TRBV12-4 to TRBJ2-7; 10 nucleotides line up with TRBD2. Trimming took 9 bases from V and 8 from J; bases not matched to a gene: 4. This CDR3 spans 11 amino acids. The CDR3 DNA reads TGTGCCAGTGCTAGCGGGAGACAGCAGTACTTC. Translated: CASASGRQQYF.

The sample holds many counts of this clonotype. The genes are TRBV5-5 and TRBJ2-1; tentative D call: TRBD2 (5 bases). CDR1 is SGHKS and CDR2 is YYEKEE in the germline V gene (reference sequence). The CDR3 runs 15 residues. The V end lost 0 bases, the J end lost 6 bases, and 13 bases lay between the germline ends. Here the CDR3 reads CASSLELGGVNEQFF. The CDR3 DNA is TGTGCCAGCAGCTTGGAACTAGGTGGAGTCAATGAGCAGTTCTTC.

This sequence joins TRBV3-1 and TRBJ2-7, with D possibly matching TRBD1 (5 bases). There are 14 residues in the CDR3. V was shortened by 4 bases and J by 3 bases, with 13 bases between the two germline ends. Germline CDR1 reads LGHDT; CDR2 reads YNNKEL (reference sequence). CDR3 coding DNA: TGTGCCAGCAGCCCACGACAGAGAATCTACGAGCAGTACTTC. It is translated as CASSPRQRIYEQYF.

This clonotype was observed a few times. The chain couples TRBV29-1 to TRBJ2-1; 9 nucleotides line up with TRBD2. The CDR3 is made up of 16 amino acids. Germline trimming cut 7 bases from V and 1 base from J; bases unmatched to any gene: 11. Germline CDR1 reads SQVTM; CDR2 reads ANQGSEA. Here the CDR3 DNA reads TGCAGCGGCTTCCCCGGGACTAGCCGGTCCTACAATGAGCAGTTCTTC. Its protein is CSGFPGTSRSYNEQFF.

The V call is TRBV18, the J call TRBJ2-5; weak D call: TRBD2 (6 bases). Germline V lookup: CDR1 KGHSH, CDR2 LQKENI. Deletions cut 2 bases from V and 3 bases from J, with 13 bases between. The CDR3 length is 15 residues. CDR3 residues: CASSPIGTGEETQYF. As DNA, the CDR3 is TGTGCCAGCTCACCAATCGGGACGGGAGAAGAGACCCAGTACTTC.

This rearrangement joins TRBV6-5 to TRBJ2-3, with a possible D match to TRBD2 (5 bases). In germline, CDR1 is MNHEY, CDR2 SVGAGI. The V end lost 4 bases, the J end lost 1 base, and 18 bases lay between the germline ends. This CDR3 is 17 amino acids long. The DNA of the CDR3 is TGTGCCAGCAGTTTAGGGTTACTAGACGGGGGCACAGATACGCAGTATTTT. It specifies CASSLGLLDGGTDTQYF.

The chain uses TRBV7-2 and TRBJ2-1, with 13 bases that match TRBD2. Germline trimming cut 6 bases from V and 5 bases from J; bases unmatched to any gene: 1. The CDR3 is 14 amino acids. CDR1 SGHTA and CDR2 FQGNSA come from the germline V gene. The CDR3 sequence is CASSGLAGDNEQFF. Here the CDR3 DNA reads TGTGCCAGCAGTGGACTAGCGGGGGACAATGAGCAGTTCTTC.

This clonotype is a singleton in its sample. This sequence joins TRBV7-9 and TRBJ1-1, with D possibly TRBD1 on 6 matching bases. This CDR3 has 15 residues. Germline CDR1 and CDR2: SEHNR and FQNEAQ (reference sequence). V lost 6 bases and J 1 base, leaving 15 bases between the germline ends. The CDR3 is CASSSRGGQNTEAFF. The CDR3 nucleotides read TGTGCCAGCAGTTCCCGCGGGGGACAGAACACTGAAGCTTTCTTT.

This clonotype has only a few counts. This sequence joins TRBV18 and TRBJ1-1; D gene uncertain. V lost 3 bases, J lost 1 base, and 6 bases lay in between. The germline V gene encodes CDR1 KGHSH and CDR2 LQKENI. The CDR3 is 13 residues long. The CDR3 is CASSPRKNTEAFF. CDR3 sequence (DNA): TGTGCCAGCTCACCGCGGAAGAACACTGAAGCTTTCTTT.

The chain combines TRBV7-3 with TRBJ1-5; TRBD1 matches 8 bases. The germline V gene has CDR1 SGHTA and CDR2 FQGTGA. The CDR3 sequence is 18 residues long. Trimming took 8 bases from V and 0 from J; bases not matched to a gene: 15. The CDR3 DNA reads TGTGCCAGCCCTATCGACTTCGCAGGGGGCACTAGCAATCAGCCCCAGCATTTT. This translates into CASPIDFAGGTSNQPQHF.

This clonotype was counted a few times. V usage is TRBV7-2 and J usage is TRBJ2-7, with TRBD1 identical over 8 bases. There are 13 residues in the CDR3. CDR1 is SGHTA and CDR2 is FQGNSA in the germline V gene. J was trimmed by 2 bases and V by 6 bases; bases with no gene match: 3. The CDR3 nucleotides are TGTGCCAGCAGGTCGGACAGGGCCTACGAGCAGTACTTC. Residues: CASRSDRAYEQYF. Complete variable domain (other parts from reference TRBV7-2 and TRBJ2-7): GAGVSQSPSNKVTEKGKDVELRCDPISGHTALYWYRQSLGQGLEFLIYFQGNSAPDKSGLPSDRFSAERTGGSVSTLTIQRTQQEDSAVYLCASRSDRAYEQYFGPGTRLTVT.

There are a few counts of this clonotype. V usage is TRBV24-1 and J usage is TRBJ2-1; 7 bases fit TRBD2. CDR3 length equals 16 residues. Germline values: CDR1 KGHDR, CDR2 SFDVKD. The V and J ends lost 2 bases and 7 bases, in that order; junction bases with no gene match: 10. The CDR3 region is CATSDSGKAGVNEQFF. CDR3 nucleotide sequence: TGTGCCACCAGTGATTCTGGTAAGGCGGGAGTAAATGAGCAGTTCTTC.

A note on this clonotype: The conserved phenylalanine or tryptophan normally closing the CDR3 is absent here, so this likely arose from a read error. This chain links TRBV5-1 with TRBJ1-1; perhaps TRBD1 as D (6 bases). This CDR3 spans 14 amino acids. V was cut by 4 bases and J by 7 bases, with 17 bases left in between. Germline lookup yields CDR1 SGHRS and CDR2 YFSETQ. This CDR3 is CASSPRGQGDEAFY. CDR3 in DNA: TGCGCCAGCAGCCCGCGGGGGCAGGGCGATGAAGCTTTCTAT.

The CDR3 DNA follows: TGTGCCAGCTCACCCGGGACAGCGGTCAATAACAATGAGCAGTTCTTC. Translated: CASSPGTAVNNNEQFF. The rearrangement links TRBV18 to TRBJ2-1; 7 bases agree with TRBD1. Trimming cost V 3 bases and J 5 bases; bases outside gene matches: 10. The CDR3 sequence is 16 residues long. CDR1 is KGHSH, CDR2 LQKENI, per germline.

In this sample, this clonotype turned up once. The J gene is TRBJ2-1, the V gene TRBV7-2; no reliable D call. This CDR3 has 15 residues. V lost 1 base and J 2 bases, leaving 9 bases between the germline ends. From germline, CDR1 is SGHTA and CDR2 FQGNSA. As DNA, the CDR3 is TGTGCCAGCAGCTTAGGCTATAAGACCTACAATGAGCAGTTCTTC. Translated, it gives CASSLGYKTYNEQFF.

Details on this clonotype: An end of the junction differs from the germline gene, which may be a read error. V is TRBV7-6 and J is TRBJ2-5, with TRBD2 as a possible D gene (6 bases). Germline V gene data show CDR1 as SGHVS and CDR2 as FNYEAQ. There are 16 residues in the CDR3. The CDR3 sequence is CVSSAVGLPFTETQYF. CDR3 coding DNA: TGTGTCAGCAGCGCGGTGGGACTGCCTTTTACAGAGACCCAGTACTTC.

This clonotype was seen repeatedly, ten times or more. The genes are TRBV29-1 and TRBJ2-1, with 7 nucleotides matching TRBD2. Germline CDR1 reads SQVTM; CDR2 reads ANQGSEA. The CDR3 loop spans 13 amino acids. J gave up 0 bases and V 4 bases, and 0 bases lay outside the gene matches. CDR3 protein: CSVGGGSYNEQFF. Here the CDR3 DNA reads TGCAGCGTTGGGGGGGGCTCCTACAATGAGCAGTTCTTC.